Below, one T cell receptor (beta chain) is given with its context. The sample's time point: newly diagnosed GD, antithyroid drugs for less than 3 months. The TCR library was made from RNA that had been extracted from PBMCs in TRIzol. An endocrinology department in Xi'an, China, supplied the patients. The CDR3 runs 12 residues. Germline CDR1 ENHRY, CDR2 SYGVKD. The V gene lost 11 bases and the J gene lost 0 bases, with 9 bases spanning the gap. Arm-PCR of CDR3 regions with iRepertoire HTBI primers generated TCR beta libraries. TCRdb re-called the multiplex PCR reads with MiXCR, one entry per CDR3 protein. The sample has approximately 400,000 distinct CDR3 sequences; around 14% are singletons. The source of the sample is a study of regulatory T cells in long-lasting Graves disease. For the study at large: Newly diagnosed Graves' patients took antithyroid drugs under 3 months.

This sample also appeared in a second study, on T cells in Graves' hyperthyroidism and ophthalmopathy. Per that study: The TCR CDR3 was amplified in a first-round RT-PCR using the HTBI primer set.

This clonotype originated in a woman younger than 45 with Graves disease. Sequencing was performed on peripheral blood mononuclear cells (PBMCs), taken at new diagnosis, from a patient treated with antithyroid drugs. This chain uses TRBV10-3 with TRBJ2-3; D ambiguous. The CDR3 spells CAARTSTDTQYF. Written as DNA, the CDR3 is TGTGCCGCCAGGACCAGCACAGATACGCAGTATTTT.